This T cell receptor (beta chain) was documented in a study of blood T cells in healthy people across ages. The use of a sample-barcoded 5' primer and a J-beta primer mix characterized a second PCR of roughly 6 to 11 cycles. Individual samples furnished no less than 2.5 million CDR3-containing paired-end reads apiece. TCRdb independently ran MiXCR on the 5' RACE reads; one entry per CDR3 protein. The table includes 450,000 to 650,000 distinct CDR3 sequences, 24% detected once. Each donor had about 10 milliliters of peripheral blood drawn. CDR3 length: 16 amino acids. With V trimmed by 5 bases and J by 5 bases, 9 bases remained unmatched. The data were also submitted as part of a second study, on T cells of mothers and their children.

This clonotype originated in a boy aged 5-17 years in good health. The chain joins TRBV6-7 to TRBJ2-5; 12 positions agree with TRBD2. TRBV6-7 is flagged as an ORF with uncertain function. The sample was blood. CDR3 nucleotide sequence: TGTGCCAGCAGTATGCTAGCGGGAGGGCCGTTCGAGACCCAGTACTTC. Its translation is CASSMLAGGPFETQYF.